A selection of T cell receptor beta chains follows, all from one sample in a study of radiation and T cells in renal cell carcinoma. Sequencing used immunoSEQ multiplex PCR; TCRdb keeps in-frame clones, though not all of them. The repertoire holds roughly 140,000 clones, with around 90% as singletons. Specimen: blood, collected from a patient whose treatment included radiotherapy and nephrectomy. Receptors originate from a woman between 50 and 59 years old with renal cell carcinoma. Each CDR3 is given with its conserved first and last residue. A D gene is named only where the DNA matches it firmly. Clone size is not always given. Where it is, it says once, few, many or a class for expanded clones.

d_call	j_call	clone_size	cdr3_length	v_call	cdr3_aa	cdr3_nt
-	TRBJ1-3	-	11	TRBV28	CASSSRGALYF	TGTGCCAGCAGTTCACGAGGGGCCCTATATTTT
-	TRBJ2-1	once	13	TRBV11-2	CASSRGAGNEQFF	TGTGCCAGCAGTCGGGGGGCTGGTAATGAGCAGTTCTTC
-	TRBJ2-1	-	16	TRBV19	CASSMGSGVLYNEQFF	TGTGCCAGTAGTATGGGGTCGGGGGTCCTCTACAATGAGCAGTTCTTC
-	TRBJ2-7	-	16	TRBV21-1	CASSTYREPPSYEQYF	TGTGCCAGCAGCACTTACAGGGAGCCCCCGTCCTACGAGCAGTACTTC
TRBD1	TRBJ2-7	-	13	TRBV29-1	CSAGQTRNYEQYF	TGCAGCGCGGGACAGACAAGAAACTACGAGCAGTACTTC
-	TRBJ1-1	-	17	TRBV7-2	CASSLVGLWGVGAEAFF	TGTGCCAGCAGCCTAGTAGGTTTGTGGGGAGTTGGAGCTGAAGCTTTCTTT
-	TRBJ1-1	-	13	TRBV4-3	CASSQDLADRAFF	TGCGCCAGCAGCCAAGATTTGGCAGATCGAGCTTTCTTT
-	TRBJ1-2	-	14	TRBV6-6	CASSKLTDYYGYTF	TGTGCCAGCAGTAAACTGACAGATTACTATGGCTACACCTTC
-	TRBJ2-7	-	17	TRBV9	CASNGVRARGWAYEQYF	TGTGCCAGCAATGGGGTTAGGGCGAGGGGTTGGGCCTACGAGCAGTACTTC
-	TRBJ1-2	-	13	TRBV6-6	CASSYRGGYGYTF	TGTGCCAGCAGTTACAGGGGTGGCTATGGCTACACCTTC
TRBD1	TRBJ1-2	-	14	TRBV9	CASSVEGQLYGYTF	TGTGCCAGCAGCGTAGAGGGACAGCTCTATGGCTACACCTTC
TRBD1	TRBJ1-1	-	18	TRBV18	CASSPGNRGPLMNTEAFF	TGTGCCAGCTCACCCGGAAACAGGGGACCCCTCATGAACACTGAAGCTTTCTTT
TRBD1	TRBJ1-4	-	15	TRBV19	CASSGTGTTNEKLFF	TGTGCCAGTAGCGGGACAGGCACAACTAATGAAAAACTGTTTTTT
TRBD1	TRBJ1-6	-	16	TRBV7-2	CASSLVGQGGNSPLHF	TGTGCCAGCAGCTTAGTTGGACAGGGGGGTAATTCACCCCTCCACTTT
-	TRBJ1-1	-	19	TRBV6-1	CASSDIGLRGPVRNTEAFF	TGTGCCAGCAGTGATATAGGCCTTAGGGGCCCCGTACGGAACACTGAAGCTTTCTTT
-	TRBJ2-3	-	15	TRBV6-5	CATGRRIAQTDTQYF	TGTGCCACCGGGCGTAGGATAGCTCAAACAGATACGCAGTATTTT
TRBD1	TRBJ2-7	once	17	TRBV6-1	CASSEEGQGGIWSEQYF	TGTGCCAGCAGTGAAGAGGGACAGGGAGGAATTTGGAGCGAGCAGTACTTC
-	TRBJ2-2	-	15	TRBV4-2	CASSQDHRYPGELFF	TGTGCCAGCAGCCAAGATCACAGGTACCCCGGGGAGCTGTTTTTT
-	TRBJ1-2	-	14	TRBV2	CASRYDSPGGGYTF	TGTGCCAGCAGATACGACAGTCCCGGAGGTGGCTACACCTTC
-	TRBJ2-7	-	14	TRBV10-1	CASRQTLTGSEQYF	TGCGCCAGCAGACAAACGTTAACAGGGTCCGAGCAGTACTTC
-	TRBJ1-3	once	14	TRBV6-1	CASRGTDSGNTIYF	TGTGCCAGCAGAGGGACGGACTCTGGAAACACCATATATTTT
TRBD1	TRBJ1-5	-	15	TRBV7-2	CASSGQTGINQPQHF	TGTGCCAGCAGCGGTCAGACAGGGATTAACCAGCCCCAGCATTTT
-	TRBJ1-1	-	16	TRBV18	CASSLRTARPNTEAFF	TGTGCCAGCTCACTTCGAACGGCCAGGCCGAACACTGAAGCTTTCTTT
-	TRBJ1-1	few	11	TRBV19	CATTENTEAFF	TGTGCCACTACAGAGAACACTGAAGCTTTCTTT
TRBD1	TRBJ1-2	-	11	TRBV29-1	CSVGDSYGYTF	TGCAGCGTTGGGGACAGCTATGGCTACACCTTC
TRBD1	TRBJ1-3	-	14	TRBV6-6	CASSLTGTGNTIYF	TGTGCCAGCAGCCTGACAGGGACTGGAAACACCATATATTTT
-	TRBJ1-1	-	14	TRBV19	CASGFLGRGTEAFF	TGTGCCAGTGGATTTTTGGGGAGAGGAACTGAAGCTTTCTTT
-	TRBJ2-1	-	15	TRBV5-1	CASSLEGLGVDEQFF	TGCGCCAGCAGCTTGGAGGGGCTTGGGGTAGATGAGCAGTTCTTC
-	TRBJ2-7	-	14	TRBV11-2	CASSLDYGVYEQYF	TGTGCCAGCAGCTTAGACTATGGGGTCTACGAGCAGTACTTC
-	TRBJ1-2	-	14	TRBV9	CASSVGEGPYGYTF	TGTGCCAGCAGCGTAGGCGAGGGGCCCTATGGCTACACCTTC
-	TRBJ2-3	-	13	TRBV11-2	CASSLTGSDTQYF	TGTGCCAGCAGCTTGACTGGATCAGATACGCAGTATTTT
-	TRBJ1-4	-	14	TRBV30	CAWSAGAGEEKLFF	TGTGCCTGGAGTGCCGGGGCTGGGGAAGAAAAACTGTTTTTT
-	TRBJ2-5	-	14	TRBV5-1	CASSLAGMEETQYF	TGCGCCAGCAGCTTGGCGGGGATGGAAGAGACCCAGTACTTC
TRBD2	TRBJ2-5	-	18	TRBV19	CASSAMLWVAGAQETQYF	TGTGCCAGTAGTGCCATGTTGTGGGTAGCGGGGGCTCAAGAGACCCAGTACTTC
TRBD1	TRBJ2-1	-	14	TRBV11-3	CASSNRDRAHEQFF	TGTGCCAGCAGTAACCGGGACAGGGCCCATGAGCAGTTCTTC
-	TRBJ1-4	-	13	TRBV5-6	CASRRFVNEKLFF	TGTGCCAGCAGACGTTTTGTGAATGAAAAACTGTTTTTT
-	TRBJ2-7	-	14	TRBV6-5	CASSPERRNYEQYF	TGTGCCAGCAGCCCCGAGCGGAGGAACTACGAGCAGTACTTC
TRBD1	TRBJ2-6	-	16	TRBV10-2	CATPGQGPTGANVLTF	TGCGCCACCCCGGGACAGGGACCCACAGGGGCCAACGTCCTGACTTTC
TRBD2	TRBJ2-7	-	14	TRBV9	CASSVGLAEVEQYF	TGTGCCAGCAGCGTAGGGCTAGCGGAGGTAGAGCAGTACTTC
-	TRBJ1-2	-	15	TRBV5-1	CASSSTGTQLGGYTF	TGCGCCAGCAGCTCAACCGGGACACAACTAGGAGGCTACACCTTC
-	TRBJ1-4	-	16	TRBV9	CASSVGQTTTNEKLFF	TGTGCCAGCAGCGTAGGACAGACTACAACTAATGAAAAACTGTTTTTT
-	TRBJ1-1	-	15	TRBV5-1	CASSPQGISNTEAFF	TGCGCCAGCAGTCCTCAGGGCATCTCGAACACTGAAGCTTTCTTT
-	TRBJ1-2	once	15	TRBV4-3	CASSQEYSQLAGYTF	TGCGCCAGCAGCCAAGAGTATTCTCAACTCGCGGGCTACACCTTC
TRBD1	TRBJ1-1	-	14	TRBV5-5	CASSRTGMNTEAFF	TGTGCCAGCAGCCGGACAGGCATGAACACTGAAGCTTTCTTT
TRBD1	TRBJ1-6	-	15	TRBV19	CASSILQGFNSPLHF	TGTGCCAGTAGTATTTTACAGGGGTTTAATTCACCCCTCCACTTT
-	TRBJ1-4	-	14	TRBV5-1	CASSLVTTGEKLFF	TGCGCCAGCAGCTTGGTAACCACCGGCGAAAAACTGTTTTTT
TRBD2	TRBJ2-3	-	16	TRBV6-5	CASSYGSSGATDTQYF	TGTGCCAGCAGTTACGGGTCTAGCGGGGCCACAGATACGCAGTATTTT
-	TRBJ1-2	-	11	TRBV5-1	CASGGIHGYTF	TGCGCCAGCGGCGGGATCCATGGCTACACCTTC
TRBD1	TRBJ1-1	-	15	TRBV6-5	CASSYSRDRGTEAFF	TGTGCCAGCAGTTACTCGAGGGACAGGGGGACTGAAGCTTTCTTT
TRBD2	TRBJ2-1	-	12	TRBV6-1	CASIAGGGEQFF	TGTGCCAGCATAGCGGGGGGAGGTGAGCAGTTCTTC
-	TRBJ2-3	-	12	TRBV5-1	CASRVQTDTQYF	TGCGCCAGCAGAGTGCAAACAGATACGCAGTATTTT
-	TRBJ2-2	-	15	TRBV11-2	CASSFRGAGTGELFF	TGTGCCAGCAGCTTCCGGGGGGCGGGCACCGGGGAGCTGTTTTTT
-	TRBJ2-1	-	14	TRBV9	CASSVGDSYNEQFF	TGTGCCAGCAGCGTGGGGGACTCCTACAATGAGCAGTTCTTC
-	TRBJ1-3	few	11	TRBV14	CASSHGYTIYF	TGTGCCAGCAGCCATGGGTACACCATATATTTT
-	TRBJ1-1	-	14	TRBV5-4	CASSYYPGDPEAFF	TGTGCCAGCAGCTACTATCCGGGGGACCCTGAAGCTTTCTTT
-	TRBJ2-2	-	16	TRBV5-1	CASSPTMGHGTGELFF	TGCGCCAGCAGCCCTACTATGGGGCACGGCACCGGGGAGCTGTTTTTT
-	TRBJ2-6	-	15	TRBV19	CASSIPGPGANVLTF	TGTGCCAGTAGTATTCCCGGGCCTGGGGCCAACGTCCTGACTTTC